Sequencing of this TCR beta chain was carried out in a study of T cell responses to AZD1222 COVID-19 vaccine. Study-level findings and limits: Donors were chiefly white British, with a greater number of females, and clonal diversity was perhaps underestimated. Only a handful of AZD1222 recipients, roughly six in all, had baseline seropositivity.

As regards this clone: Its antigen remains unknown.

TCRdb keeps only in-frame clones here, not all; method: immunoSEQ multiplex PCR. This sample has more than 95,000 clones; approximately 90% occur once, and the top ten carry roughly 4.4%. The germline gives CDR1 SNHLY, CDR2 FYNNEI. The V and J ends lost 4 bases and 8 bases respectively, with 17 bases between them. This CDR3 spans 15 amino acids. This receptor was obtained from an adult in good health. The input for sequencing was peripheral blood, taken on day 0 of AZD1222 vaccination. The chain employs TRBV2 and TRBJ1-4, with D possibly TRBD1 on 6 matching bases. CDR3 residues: CASSALLQGGEKLFF. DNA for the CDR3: TGTGCCAGCAGTGCCTTGCTACAGGGAGGCGAAAAACTGTTTTTT.